The rows below give T cell receptor beta chains drawn from one sample of a study of STAT3 mutations in large granular lymphocyte leukemia. Method: immunoSEQ multiplex PCR; TCRdb's copy keeps in-frame clones and lacks some. The data hold under 3,000 clones, with around two thirds observed a single time. Material: peripheral blood mononuclear cells. These receptors came from a woman aged 45-60 years with T-cell large granular lymphocyte leukemia. Some clones in this sample may be carry-over from other donors' samples. The CDR3 runs from the conserved cysteine through the conserved F or W. The D gene is left open where the match is weak. Expanded clones get a size class; other rows say once, few or many, or leave the size out.

j_gene	d_gene	v_gene	abundance	CDR3nt	CDR3aa
TRBJ2-5	.	TRBV29-1	.	TGCAGCACGGCAGGGGAAGAGACCCAGTACTTC	CSTAGEETQYF
TRBJ1-1	.	TRBV29-1	.	TGCAGCGTTGAAAGGGGCCAGGACACTGAAGCTTTCTTT	CSVERGQDTEAFF
TRBJ2-1	.	TRBV25-1	.	TGTGCCAGCCTCTCGGCCCGACCCCTTGGCCATGAGCAGTTCTTC	CASLSARPLGHEQFF
TRBJ1-2	.	TRBV14	.	TGTGCCAGCAGCCAAGATTTGTTGAACTATGGCTACACCTTC	CASSQDLLNYGYTF
TRBJ2-1	TRBD2	TRBV5-1	.	TGCGCCAGCACCCCGCTTGGACTAGCGGTTGATGAGCAGTTCTTC	CASTPLGLAVDEQFF
TRBJ1-1	.	TRBV5-1	.	TGCGCCAGCAGCCCCGGGACGATAACGAACACTGAAGCTTTCTTT	CASSPGTITNTEAFF
TRBJ1-4	.	TRBV18	.	TGTGCCAGCTCACCGAGGGGGTTGGCTAATGAAAAACTGTTTTTT	CASSPRGLANEKLFF
TRBJ1-4	.	TRBV7-9	.	TGTGCCAGCAGCGCTCGACGAGTAGAAGATGAAAAACTGTTTTTT	CASSARRVEDEKLFF
TRBJ1-5	.	TRBV6-6	.	TGTGCCAGCAGCTTCACCCGGGACAGCAATCAGCCCCAGCATTTT	CASSFTRDSNQPQHF
TRBJ2-1	.	TRBV18	once	TGTGCCAGCTCACCAGGCAGACCGAGCTCCTACAATGAGCAGTTCTTC	CASSPGRPSSYNEQFF
TRBJ1-2	.	TRBV5-5	.	TGTGCCAGCACCCTTGACCCTCTTGCTAACTATGGCTACACCTTC	CASTLDPLANYGYTF
TRBJ2-7	.	TRBV7-9	few	TGTGCCAGCAGCACAAGCCAGTCCTACGAGCAGTACTTC	CASSTSQSYEQYF
TRBJ2-3	TRBD2	TRBV5-6	.	TGTGCCAGCAGCCCGGCGGGACTAGCGGCCACAGATACGCAGTATTTT	CASSPAGLAATDTQYF
TRBJ1-2	.	TRBV5-1	.	TGCGCCAGCAGCCCGAGTGGGGGTGCAGGGGGCTACACCTTC	CASSPSGGAGGYTF
TRBJ2-5	.	TRBV5-4	.	TGTGCCAGCAGCTTGGCAGGAGCCCAAGAGACCCAGTACTTC	CASSLAGAQETQYF
TRBJ2-5	TRBD2	TRBV5-1	once	TGCGCCAGCAGCGGCGGATGGGGGGGTATCCGGGAGACCCAGTACTTC	CASSGGWGGIRETQYF
TRBJ2-1	.	TRBV18	.	TGTGCAGGAGGGAGAGGGGGCAATGAGCAGTTCTTC	CAGGRGGNEQFF
TRBJ2-7	TRBD1	TRBV29-1	once	TGCAGCGCCGCAGATCCAGGGGGATCCCACTACGAGCAGTACTTC	CSAADPGGSHYEQYF
TRBJ1-2	.	TRBV14	few	TGTGCCAGCAGCCCACAGGACCGATATGGCTACACCTTC	CASSPQDRYGYTF
TRBJ2-3	.	TRBV18	.	TGTGCCAGCTCGCTTCCGGGAGATACGCAGTATTTT	CASSLPGDTQYF
TRBJ1-2	.	TRBV5-4	.	TGTGCCAGCAGCAGCGGACAACAGAACTATGGCTACACCTTC	CASSSGQQNYGYTF
TRBJ2-7	.	TRBV30	few	TGTGCCTGGAGTGCTCCCCAGGGCAGTAACGAGCAGTACTTC	CAWSAPQGSNEQYF
TRBJ1-2	TRBD1	TRBV30	.	TGTGCCTGGGGGGGACAGACCAACTATGGCTACACCTTC	CAWGGQTNYGYTF
TRBJ2-1	TRBD2	TRBV5-5	few	TGTGCCAGCAGCGACCTAGCGGGTATGCTCGGTCGGCAGTTCTTC	CASSDLAGMLGRQFF
TRBJ2-7	.	TRBV5-1	few	TGCGCCAGCAGCTTGGGGACTGGAGCGGCTAGATACGAGCAGTACTTC	CASSLGTGAARYEQYF
TRBJ2-1	.	TRBV30	few	TGTGCCTGGAGCGGAGGGTCCTACAATGAGCAGTTCTTC	CAWSGGSYNEQFF
TRBJ2-7	TRBD2	TRBV4-3	.	TGCGCCAGCAGCCAAGAGGCGCTAGCGGGAGGATCCTACGAGCAGTACTTC	CASSQEALAGGSYEQYF
TRBJ1-1	.	TRBV5-1	.	TGCGCCAGCAGCTTGGTTCACATGAACACTGAAGCTTTCTTT	CASSLVHMNTEAFF
TRBJ1-5	.	TRBV7-9	.	TGTGCCAGCAGCTTAGGCGGGCAGCCCCAGCATTTT	CASSLGGQPQHF
TRBJ1-2	.	TRBV25-1	.	TGTGCCAGCAGTGAATATCCCTTTAACTATGGCTACACCTTC	CASSEYPFNYGYTF
TRBJ1-2	.	TRBV7-9	once	TGTGCCAGCAGCCCGCTATACTATGGCTACACCTTC	CASSPLYYGYTF
TRBJ1-2	TRBD1	TRBV29-1	few	TGCAGCGTATGGACAGGCGCTTATGGCTACACCTTC	CSVWTGAYGYTF
TRBJ2-7	.	TRBV5-1	.	TGCGCCAGCAGCGCCAGAACAGGGAACTCCTACGAGCAGTACTTC	CASSARTGNSYEQYF
TRBJ2-7	TRBD2	TRBV30	.	TGTGCCTGGAGTGTAGGGGGGCGGCTAGCGGGAGACGAGCAGTACTTC	CAWSVGGRLAGDEQYF